This T cell receptor (beta chain) comes out of a study of T cells after yellow fever vaccination. The CDR3 contains 15 residues. Losses at the gene ends were 4 bases for V and 1 base for J; bases not matched to a gene: 3. TCRdb analysed the 5' RACE reads with MiXCR anew, one entry per CDR3 protein. The sample lists approximately 580,000 distinct CDR3 sequences, less than 20% seen once, with 17% in the top ten. The chain employs TRBV12-3 or TRBV12-4 and TRBJ2-5; 10 positions agree with TRBD2. Sequenced here: PBMCs, sampled 4 to 6 days after the first yellow fever vaccination. This receptor was obtained from a man aged 18 to 30 who received the YFV17D yellow fever vaccine. The DNA of the CDR3 is TGTGCCAGCAGTTGGGGACTAGCGCCCCAAGAGACCCAGTACTTC. Translation gives CASSWGLAPQETQYF.